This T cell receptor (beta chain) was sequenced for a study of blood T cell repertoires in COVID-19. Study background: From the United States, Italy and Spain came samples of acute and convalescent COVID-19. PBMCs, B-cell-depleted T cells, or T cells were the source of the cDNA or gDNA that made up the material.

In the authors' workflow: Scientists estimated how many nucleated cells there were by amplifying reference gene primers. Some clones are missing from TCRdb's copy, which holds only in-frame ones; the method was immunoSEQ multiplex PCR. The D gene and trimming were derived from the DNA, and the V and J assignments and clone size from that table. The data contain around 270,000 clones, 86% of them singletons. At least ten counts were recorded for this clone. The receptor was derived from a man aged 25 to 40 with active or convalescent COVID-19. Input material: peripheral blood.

The DNA for the CDR3 is TGTGCCAGCAGTTACTCCAACAGGGACTATGGCTACACCTTC. It translates to CASSYSNRDYGYTF. V and J are TRBV6-6 and TRBJ1-2, with D possibly being TRBD1 (6 bases). Germline values: CDR1 MNHNY, CDR2 SVGAGI (reference sequence). Trimming pared 0 bases from V and 3 bases from J, leaving 8 bases between. The CDR3 consists of 14 residues.